The 29 T cell receptor beta chains given below trace back to one sample, sequenced in a study of T cells expressing NK-cell markers. TCRdb reanalyzed the 5' RACE reads, giving one entry per CDR3 protein sequence and no DNA. The sample has 300,000 to 450,000 distinct CDR3 sequences, and its top ten clones hold roughly 5.2%. The sample was blood T cells: a sorted CD56 or NKG2C T cell subset, CD4+ or CD8+ T cells, or bulk PBMC T cells (not recorded which). These receptors came from a man aged 18 to 69 in good health.

V usage is TRBV2 and J usage is TRBJ2-7; absent DNA, TCRdb's TRBD1 call cannot be checked. The CDR3 runs 14 residues. In germline, CDR1 is SNHLY, CDR2 FYNNEI. CDR3 protein: CASGETGADYEQYF.

The CDR3 here is CASSEWQVEPQHF. The rearrangement uses TRBV2 and TRBJ1-5. This CDR3 spans 13 amino acids. The germline CDR1 and CDR2 sequences are SNHLY and FYNNEI. Looking up the rest from reference TRBV2 and TRBJ1-5 gives the full variable domain: EPEVTQTPSHQVTQMGQEVILRCVPISNHLYFYWYRQILGQKVEFLVSFYNNEISEKSEIFDDQFSVERPDGSNFTLKIRSTKLEDSAMYFCASSEWQVEPQHFGDGTRLSIL.

V is TRBV6-1 and J is TRBJ2-3; TCRdb gives TRBD2 as the D gene, but with no DNA this cannot be confirmed. The CDR3 has 14 residues. Germline V gene sequence: CDR1 MNHNS, CDR2 SASEGT. This CDR3 is CASCRDYSTDTQYF.

The chain links TRBV20-1 to TRBJ2-5; the TCRdb D gene call, TRBD2, has no DNA to confirm it. The CDR3 has 13 residues. Germline assignment: CDR1 DFQATT and CDR2 SNEGSKA (reference sequence). This chain's CDR3 is CSAPLAGAETQYF.

The chain combines TRBV2 with TRBJ2-3; TCRdb names TRBD2, which stays unverified in the absence of DNA. This CDR3 has 17 residues. In germline, CDR1 is SNHLY, CDR2 FYNNEI. CDR3 protein: CASSGTSGYWGTDTQYF.

The V and J genes are TRBV7-2 and TRBJ2-2; with no DNA, the TCRdb D assignment of TRBD2 cannot be verified. The CDR3 extends over 17 amino acids. Germline values: CDR1 SGHTA, CDR2 FQGNSA. CDR3 sequence reads: CASSSYGLAEGGGELFF.

The rearrangement joins TRBV29-1 to TRBJ1-1. The CDR3 is made up of 15 amino acids. From germline, CDR1 is SQVTM and CDR2 ANQGSEA. The CDR3 spells CSAPGRRGANTEAFF.

The chain links TRBV7-3 to TRBJ1-2; as DNA is missing, the TRBD1 call by TCRdb cannot be tested. Germline V gives CDR1 SGHTA, CDR2 FQGTGA. The CDR3 runs to 13 residues. CDR3 amino acids: CASSPRPGYGYTF.

The chain links TRBV30 to TRBJ2-3; absent DNA, TCRdb's TRBD1 call cannot be checked. The CDR3 runs 12 residues. Germline values: CDR1 GTSNPN, CDR2 SVGIG (reference sequence). The CDR3 spells CAWTRGTDTQYF.

The J gene is TRBJ2-1, the V gene TRBV20-1; as DNA is missing, the TRBD2 call by TCRdb cannot be tested. The CDR3 covers 16 residues. CDR1 DFQATT and CDR2 SNEGSKA come from the germline V gene (reference sequence). The CDR3 sequence: CSATPGLAGDFNEQFF.

The gene calls are TRBV7-9 and TRBJ2-1; TCRdb names TRBD1, which stays unverified in the absence of DNA. Germline V gives CDR1 SEHNR, CDR2 FQNEAQ (reference sequence). This CDR3 contains 15 residues. This CDR3 reads CASSLRGQPNTKQFF.

This chain joins TRBV7-2 and TRBJ1-4. Germline V gene data show CDR1 as SGHTA and CDR2 as FQGNSA. This CDR3 is 14 amino acids long. The CDR3 reads CASSLDATNEKLFF.

The V gene is TRBV20-1, the J gene TRBJ2-1. This CDR3 comprises 11 residues. Germline loops: CDR1 DFQATT, CDR2 SNEGSKA (reference sequence). CDR3 in amino acids: CSALTAMEQFF.

V is TRBV15 and J is TRBJ1-6; TCRdb's assignment of TRBD1 cannot be checked, as there is no DNA. This CDR3 is built from 16 residues. In germline, CDR1 is LNHNV, CDR2 YYDKDF (reference sequence). The CDR3 sequence is CATSREYGTGGKSLHF.

V usage is TRBV2 and J usage is TRBJ2-1; the D call of TRBD2 rests on TCRdb alone, since no DNA is present to check it. CDR1 SNHLY and CDR2 FYNNEI come from the germline V gene. The CDR3 has 17 residues. This CDR3 is CASSGLAGTSSYNEQFF.

The rearrangement uses TRBV5-1 and TRBJ2-7; TCRdb proposes TRBD1, but this gene call is untestable without DNA. The CDR3 totals 18 residues. The germline V gene has CDR1 SGHRS and CDR2 YFSETQ. Here the CDR3 reads CASSSRPSGQGFSYEQYF. Combining the CDR3 with reference TRBV5-1 and TRBJ2-7 gives the whole variable domain KAGVTQTPRYLIKTRGQQVTLSCSPISGHRSVSWYQQTPGQGLQFLFEYFSETQRNKGNFPGRFSGRQFSNSRSEMNVSTLELGDSALYLCASSSRPSGQGFSYEQYFGPGTRLTVT.

The gene calls are TRBV6-1 and TRBJ1-5; absent DNA, TCRdb's TRBD1 call cannot be checked. Germline CDR1 MNHNS, CDR2 SASEGT. The CDR3 loop spans 16 amino acids. CDR3 sequence: CATKRGQGIDNQPQHF.

This chain links TRBV30 with TRBJ1-1; the TCRdb call, TRBD1, lacks DNA for checking. The CDR3 runs to 14 residues. Germline CDR1 reads GTSNPN; CDR2 reads SVGIG (reference sequence). CDR3 amino acids: CAWMPFPRTTEAFF.

The rearrangement uses TRBV5-1 and TRBJ1-1; TCRdb returns TRBD1, unconfirmable since there is no DNA. The CDR3 loop spans 16 amino acids. In germline, CDR1 is SGHRS, CDR2 YFSETQ. The CDR3 protein is CASSTRTALVNTEAFF. Full variable domain (rest looked up from reference TRBV5-1 and TRBJ1-1): KAGVTQTPRYLIKTRGQQVTLSCSPISGHRSVSWYQQTPGQGLQFLFEYFSETQRNKGNFPGRFSGRQFSNSRSEMNVSTLELGDSALYLCASSTRTALVNTEAFFGQGTRLTVV.

The V and J genes are TRBV6-1 and TRBJ1-1; TCRdb's D gene call, TRBD1, goes unchecked for lack of DNA. The germline CDR1 and CDR2 sequences are MNHNS and SASEGT. The CDR3 has 16 amino acids. CDR3 in amino acids: CASSDPPGRRNTEAFF.

The chain couples TRBV5-1 to TRBJ1-6; absent DNA, TCRdb's TRBD1 call cannot be checked. Germline CDR1 is SGHRS and CDR2 is YFSETQ. CDR3 length: 16 residues. Here the CDR3 reads CASSTQGEAGNSPLHF.

The chain uses TRBV11-2 and TRBJ1-3; the D call from TCRdb, TRBD1, cannot be confirmed without DNA. Germline V gene data show CDR1 as SGHAT and CDR2 as FQNNGV. This CDR3 region has 15 residues. The CDR3 is CASSQTGGWRNTIYF.

The chain has TRBV5-1 and TRBJ1-3. The CDR3 sequence is 12 residues long. CDR1 is SGHRS, CDR2 YFSETQ, per germline. The CDR3 spells CASTSPGNTIYF.

CDR3 in amino acids: CASSQDRGGGGFGETQYF. The chain is built from TRBV4-2 and TRBJ2-5; the TCRdb call, TRBD2, lacks DNA for checking. CDR3 length equals 18 residues. Germline values: CDR1 LGHNA, CDR2 YNFKEQ.

The rearrangement links TRBV20-1 to TRBJ2-5; TCRdb's D gene call, TRBD1, goes unchecked for lack of DNA. The CDR3 contains 14 residues. Per germline, CDR1 DFQATT and CDR2 SNEGSKA (reference sequence). The chain's CDR3 is CSAREGPARETQYF.

V and J are TRBV6-1 and TRBJ1-1; TCRdb reports TRBD1, a call that lacks DNA to check it against. Germline assignment: CDR1 MNHNS and CDR2 SASEGT. The CDR3 spans 15 residues. The CDR3 reads CASSQGQFMNTEAFF.

The V and J genes are TRBV3-1 and TRBJ2-7; TCRdb indicates TRBD1, and absent DNA this call remains unverified. The CDR3 length is 14 residues. Germline V lookup: CDR1 LGHDT, CDR2 YNNKEL (reference sequence). The CDR3 region is CASSNTRGHLEQYF.

V gene TRBV2 combines with J gene TRBJ2-3; as DNA is missing, the TRBD2 call by TCRdb cannot be tested. The CDR3 loop spans 16 amino acids. CDR1 is SNHLY, CDR2 FYNNEI, per germline. CDR3 region: CASRAGGFKSTDTQYF.

The rearrangement uses TRBV7-2 and TRBJ1-1. Germline V CDR1 and CDR2: SGHTA, FQGNSA. This CDR3 has 15 residues. CDR3 sequence reads: CASSLGWVLNTEAFF.